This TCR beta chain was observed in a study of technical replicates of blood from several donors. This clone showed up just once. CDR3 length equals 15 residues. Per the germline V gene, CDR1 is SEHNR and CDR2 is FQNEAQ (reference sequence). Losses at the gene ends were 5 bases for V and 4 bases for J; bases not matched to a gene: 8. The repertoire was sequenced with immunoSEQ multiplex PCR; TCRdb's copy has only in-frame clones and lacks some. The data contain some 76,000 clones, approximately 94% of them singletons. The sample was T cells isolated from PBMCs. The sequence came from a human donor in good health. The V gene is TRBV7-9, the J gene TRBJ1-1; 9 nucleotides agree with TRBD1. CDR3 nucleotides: TGTGCCAGCAGCAAGCCGGGACAGGGAACCACTGAAGCTTTCTTT. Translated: CASSKPGQGTTEAFF.